This T cell receptor beta chain originates from a study of T cells in tumors after PD-1 blockade. Study in general: Mean per blood sample: some 120,000 templates (roughly 22,000-270,000), about 40,000 unique clonotypes.

Per the germline V gene, CDR1 is SGHVS and CDR2 is FQNEAQ. This CDR3 comprises 13 residues. V was shortened by 5 bases and J by 5 bases, with 10 bases between the two germline ends. Libraries were prepared by immunoSEQ multiplex PCR; TCRdb keeps only in-frame clonotypes and omits some of them. There are approximately 47,000 clones in the sample; approximately 79% occur only once, and approximately 7.9% lies in the top ten. Only a few counts were recorded for this clone. The receptor comes from a human donor with advanced basal cell or squamous cell carcinoma (not recorded which). Source: PBMCs, taken before anti-PD-1 therapy. The chain employs TRBV7-8 and TRBJ1-5, with D perhaps TRBD1 (5 bases). The DNA of the CDR3 is TGTGCCAGCAGCCGCCGGGGGGATCAGCCCCAGCATTTT. Amino acids: CASSRRGDQPQHF.